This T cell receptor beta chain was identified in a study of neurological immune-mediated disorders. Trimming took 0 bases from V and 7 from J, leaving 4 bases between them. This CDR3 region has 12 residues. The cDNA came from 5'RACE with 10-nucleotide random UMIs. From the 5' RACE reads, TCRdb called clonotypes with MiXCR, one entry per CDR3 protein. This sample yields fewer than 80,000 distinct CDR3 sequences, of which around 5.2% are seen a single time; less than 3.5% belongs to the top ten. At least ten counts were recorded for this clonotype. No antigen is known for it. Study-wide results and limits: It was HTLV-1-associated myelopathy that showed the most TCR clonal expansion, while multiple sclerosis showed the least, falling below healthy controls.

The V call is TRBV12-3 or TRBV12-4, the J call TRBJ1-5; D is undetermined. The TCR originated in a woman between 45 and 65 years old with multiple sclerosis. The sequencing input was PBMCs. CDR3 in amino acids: CASSLARQPQHF. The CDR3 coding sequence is TGTGCCAGCAGTTTAGCCAGGCAGCCCCAGCATTTT.